These 19 T cell receptor beta chains originate from one sample sequenced in a study of OX40 agonist ivuxolimab in advanced cancers. The data were produced by immunoSEQ multiplex PCR, yet TCRdb's version contains in-frame clones alone and is incomplete. The table shows 30,000 to 40,000 clones, with 70% to 85% occurring only once. The material sequenced was CD4+ or CD8+ T cells sorted from blood, taken in a trial of the OX40 agonist ivuxolimab. Source of these receptors: an adult with an advanced solid tumor such as melanoma, head and neck, liver or kidney cancer.

The chain uses TRBV28 and TRBJ2-3; possible D gene TRBD2, 5 bases. The CDR3 loop spans 17 amino acids. Germline V gene lookup returns CDR1 MDHEN and CDR2 SYDVKM. Trimming took 4 bases from V and 0 from J, leaving 17 bases between them. This chain's CDR3 is CASSSSWGAASTDTQYF. CDR3 DNA: TGTGCCAGCAGTTCGTCCTGGGGAGCGGCAAGCACAGATACGCAGTATTTT.

The chain has TRBV4-2 and TRBJ1-6; 9 nucleotides line up with TRBD1. V lost 7 bases, J lost 8 bases, and 6 bases stayed unmatched. Germline values: CDR1 LGHNA, CDR2 YNFKEQ. The CDR3 totals 14 residues. The CDR3 protein is CASTRDRADSPLHF. The CDR3 nucleotides read TGTGCCAGCACCCGGGACAGGGCGGATTCACCCCTCCACTTT.

This clone was counted between two and nine times. The gene calls are TRBV6-1 and TRBJ2-4; D not certain. In germline, CDR1 is MNHNS, CDR2 SASEGT. This CDR3 comprises 13 residues. V shed 3 bases and J shed 2 bases, with 5 bases lying between them. The CDR3 DNA is TGTGCCAGCAGTGATGACCCCAAAAACATTCAGTACTTC. Residues: CASSDDPKNIQYF.

This rearrangement joins TRBV2 to TRBJ1-2; 8 bases line up with TRBD1. Germline CDR1 reads SNHLY; CDR2 reads FYNNEI. There are 12 residues in the CDR3. V trimming: 6 bases; J trimming: 8 bases; junction bases outside the gene matches: 5. CDR3 bases: TGTGCCAGCAGCACCACAGGGGGAGGCTACACCTTC. Residues: CASSTTGGGYTF.

The rearrangement joins TRBV6-5 to TRBJ2-5, with D maybe TRBD2 (5 bases). Trimming stripped 0 bases from V and 5 bases from J, with 10 bases between. The CDR3 contains 14 residues. Germline CDR1 reads MNHEY; CDR2 reads SVGAGI. The CDR3 sequence is CASSYSRGPETQYF. CDR3 in DNA: TGTGCCAGCAGTTACTCACGGGGTCCTGAGACCCAGTACTTC.

This chain uses TRBV2 with TRBJ2-7; D might be TRBD2 (6 bases). This CDR3 has 13 residues. Germline V gene lookup returns CDR1 SNHLY and CDR2 FYNNEI. Trimming shortened V by 6 bases and J by 9 bases, and 18 bases separated the two germline ends. The CDR3 bases are TGTGCCAGCAGACCGGGACTTGGGAGGTGGCAGTACTTC. It yields the protein CASRPGLGRWQYF. The complete variable domain, with remaining parts taken from reference TRBV2 and TRBJ2-7, reads EPEVTQTPSHQVTQMGQEVILRCVPISNHLYFYWYRQILGQKVEFLVSFYNNEISEKSEIFDDQFSVERPDGSNFTLKIRSTKLEDSAMYFCASRPGLGRWQYFGPGTRLTVT.

This clone appeared a few times. This chain joins TRBV6-4 and TRBJ1-1; 8 positions match TRBD1. CDR3 length: 15 residues. CDR1 MRHNA and CDR2 SNTAGT come from the germline V gene. J lost 1 base, V lost 5 bases, and 6 bases had no gene match. CDR3 sequence: CASSRSGTGNTEAFF. CDR3 coding DNA: TGTGCCAGCAGTCGCTCCGGGACAGGGAACACTGAAGCTTTCTTT.

The table lists this clone with a few counts. The rearrangement uses TRBV5-4 and TRBJ2-6, with 9 nucleotides matching TRBD1. The germline V gene encodes CDR1 SGHNT and CDR2 YYREEE (reference sequence). There are 18 residues in the CDR3. The V and J ends lost 4 bases and 0 bases, in that order; junction bases with no gene match: 8. The CDR3 loop reads CASSATGGRTSGANVLTF. The CDR3 DNA follows: TGTGCCAGCAGCGCTACAGGGGGCAGAACCTCTGGGGCCAACGTCCTGACTTTC.

In its sample, this clone is medium-sized (0.01 to 0.1%). This chain uses TRBV6-4 with TRBJ2-6, with unresolved D. The CDR3 covers 15 residues. The germline V and J ends were trimmed by 6 bases and 0 bases, with 9 bases remaining between them. Germline assignment: CDR1 MRHNA and CDR2 SNTAGT. The CDR3 spells CASSGRSSGANVLTF. In nucleotides, the CDR3 is TGTGCCAGCAGCGGACGGAGCTCTGGGGCCAACGTCCTGACTTTC.

The J gene is TRBJ1-3, the V gene TRBV6-6; unclear D gene. The CDR3 contains 14 residues. Germline CDR1 and CDR2: MNHNY and SVGAGI (reference sequence). Trimming pared 5 bases from V and 0 bases from J, leaving 8 bases between. The CDR3 region is CASSAGNSGNTIYF. The CDR3 DNA follows: TGTGCCAGCAGTGCCGGGAACTCTGGAAACACCATATATTTT.

V gene TRBV6-6 combines with J gene TRBJ1-3; a possible D gene is TRBD1 (5 bases). The CDR3 contains 14 residues. V gave up 6 bases and J gave up 2 bases, with 11 bases separating them. The germline V gene has CDR1 MNHNY and CDR2 SVGAGI (reference sequence). The CDR3 nucleotides are TGTGCCAGCAGATCCGGGGGGACTGGAAACACCATATATTTT. This gives the protein CASRSGGTGNTIYF.

This chain uses TRBV30 with TRBJ1-2, with unresolved D. V was cut by 3 bases and J by 2 bases, with 10 bases left in between. Germline lookup yields CDR1 GTSNPN and CDR2 SVGIG (reference sequence). CDR3 size: 13 residues. The CDR3 sequence is CAWSSGMNYGYTF. CDR3 bases: TGTGCCTGGAGCTCCGGGATGAACTATGGCTACACCTTC.

J is TRBJ1-3 and V is TRBV9; D uncertain. The CDR3 sequence is 13 residues long. Germline CDR1 SGDLS, CDR2 YYNGEE. The V and J ends lost 0 bases and 5 bases respectively, with 6 bases between them. CDR3 region: CASSVDNRNTIYF. As DNA, the CDR3 is TGTGCCAGCAGCGTAGATAATAGAAACACCATATATTTT.

The chain links TRBV9 to TRBJ2-3, with D perhaps TRBD1 (6 bases). Trimming cost V 0 bases and J 2 bases, with 10 bases left between them. The germline V gene encodes CDR1 SGDLS and CDR2 YYNGEE. This CDR3 region has 15 residues. As DNA, the CDR3 is TGTGCCAGCAGCGTAGTCGGACAGAACACAGATACGCAGTATTTT. Its translation: CASSVVGQNTDTQYF.

The V call is TRBV7-8, the J call TRBJ2-1; tentatively, D is TRBD1 (5 bases). The CDR3 is 12 amino acids. The germline V gene has CDR1 SGHVS and CDR2 FQNEAQ. Deletions cut 2 bases from V and 10 bases from J, with 9 bases between. This CDR3 is CASSLRREEQFF. The CDR3, as DNA: TGTGCCAGCAGCTTACGCAGGGAAGAGCAGTTCTTC.

The chain joins TRBV2 to TRBJ2-1; 7 nucleotides agree with TRBD2. The CDR3 is 17 residues long. V lost 4 bases and J lost 0; bases outside the gene matches: 9. Per germline, CDR1 SNHLY and CDR2 FYNNEI. CDR3 nucleotide sequence: TGTGCCAGCAGTGTAAGTGGAGCGGGGATCTCCTACAATGAGCAGTTCTTC. The encoded protein is CASSVSGAGISYNEQFF.

The chain uses TRBV18 and TRBJ2-7; TRBD1 aligns across 8 bases. Germline assignment: CDR1 KGHSH and CDR2 LQKENI. The J segment lost 1 base and the V segment lost 6 bases, leaving 8 bases of the junction unmatched. The CDR3 is 15 residues long. The CDR3 reads CASSSGQGRSYEQYF. CDR3 nucleotides: TGTGCCAGCTCTTCCGGACAGGGTAGGTCCTACGAGCAGTACTTC.

This sequence joins TRBV5-4 and TRBJ2-2; D possibly uses TRBD1 or TRBD2 (5 bases each). The CDR3 is 16 residues long. V was shortened by 0 bases and J by 3 bases, with 12 bases between the two germline ends. Germline V CDR1 and CDR2: SGHNT, YYREEE (reference sequence). As DNA, the CDR3 is TGTGCCAGCAGCTTGGGAGAGTTGGGGGACACCGGGGAGCTGTTTTTT. This translates into CASSLGELGDTGELFF.

The genes are TRBV4-1 and TRBJ1-3; D is undetermined. In germline, CDR1 is MGHRA, CDR2 YSYEKL. There are 13 residues in the CDR3. V lost 1 base and J lost 4, with 5 bases in between. This CDR3 is CASSQVPGNTIYF. The CDR3 DNA is TGCGCCAGCAGCCAAGTACCCGGAAACACCATATATTTT.